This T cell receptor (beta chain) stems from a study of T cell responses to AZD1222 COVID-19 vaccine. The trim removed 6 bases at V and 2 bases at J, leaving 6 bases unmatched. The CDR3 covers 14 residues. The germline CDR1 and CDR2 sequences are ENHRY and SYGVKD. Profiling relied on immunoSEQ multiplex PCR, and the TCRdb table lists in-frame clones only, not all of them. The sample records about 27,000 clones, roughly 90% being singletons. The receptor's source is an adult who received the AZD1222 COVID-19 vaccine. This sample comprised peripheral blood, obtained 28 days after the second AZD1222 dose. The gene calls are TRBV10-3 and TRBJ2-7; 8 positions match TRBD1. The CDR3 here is CAISRQGTAYEQYF. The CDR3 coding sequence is TGTGCCATCAGCAGACAGGGGACTGCCTACGAGCAGTACTTC.